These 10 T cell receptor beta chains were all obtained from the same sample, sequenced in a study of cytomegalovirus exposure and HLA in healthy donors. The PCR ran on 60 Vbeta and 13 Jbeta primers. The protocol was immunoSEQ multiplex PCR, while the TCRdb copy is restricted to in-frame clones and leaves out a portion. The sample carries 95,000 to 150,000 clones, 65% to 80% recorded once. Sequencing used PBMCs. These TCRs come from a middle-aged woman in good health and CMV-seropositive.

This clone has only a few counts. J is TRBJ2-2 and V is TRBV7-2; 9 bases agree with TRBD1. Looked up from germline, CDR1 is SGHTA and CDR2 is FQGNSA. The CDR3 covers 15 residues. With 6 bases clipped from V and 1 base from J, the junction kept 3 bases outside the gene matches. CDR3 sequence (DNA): TGTGCCAGCAGACCGGGACAGGGGAACACCGGGGAGCTGTTTTTT. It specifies CASRPGQGNTGELFF.

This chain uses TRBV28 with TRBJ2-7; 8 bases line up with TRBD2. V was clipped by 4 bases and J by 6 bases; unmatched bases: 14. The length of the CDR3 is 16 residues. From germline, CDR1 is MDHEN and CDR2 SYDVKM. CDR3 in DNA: TGTGCCAGCAGTTCATCAGACAGCGGGAGTTATGGCGAGCAGTACTTC. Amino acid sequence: CASSSSDSGSYGEQYF. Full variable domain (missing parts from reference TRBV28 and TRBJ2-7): DVKVTQSSRYLVKRTGEKVFLECVQDMDHENMFWYRQDPGLGLRLIYFSYDVKMKEKGDIPEGYSVSREKKERFSLILESASTNQTSMYLCASSSSDSGSYGEQYFGPGTRLTVT.

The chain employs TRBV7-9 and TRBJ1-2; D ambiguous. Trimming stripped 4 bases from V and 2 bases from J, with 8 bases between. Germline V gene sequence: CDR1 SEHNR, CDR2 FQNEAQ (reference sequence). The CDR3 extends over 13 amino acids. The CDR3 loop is CASSSTENYGYTF. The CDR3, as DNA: TGTGCCAGCAGCTCGACTGAGAACTATGGCTACACCTTC.

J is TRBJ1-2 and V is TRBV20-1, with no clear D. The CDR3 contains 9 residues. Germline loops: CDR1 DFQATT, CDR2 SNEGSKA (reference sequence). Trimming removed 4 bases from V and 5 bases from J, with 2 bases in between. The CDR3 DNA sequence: TGCAGTGCTACATATGGCTACACCTTC. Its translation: CSATYGYTF.

The CDR3 loop reads CAWSSGISGNTIYF. Written as DNA, the CDR3 is TGTGCCTGGAGTAGCGGGATCTCTGGAAACACCATATATTTT. The rearrangement uses TRBV30 and TRBJ1-3; D unresolved. Deletions cut 2 bases from V and 0 bases from J, with 8 bases between. The CDR3 is made up of 14 amino acids. Looked up from germline, CDR1 is GTSNPN and CDR2 is SVGIG (reference sequence).

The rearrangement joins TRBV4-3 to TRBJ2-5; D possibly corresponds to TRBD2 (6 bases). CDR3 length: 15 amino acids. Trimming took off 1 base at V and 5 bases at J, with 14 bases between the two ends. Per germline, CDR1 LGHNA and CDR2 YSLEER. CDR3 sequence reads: CASSQAGTFGETQYF. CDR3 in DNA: TGCGCCAGCAGCCAAGCCGGGACTTTCGGGGAGACCCAGTACTTC.

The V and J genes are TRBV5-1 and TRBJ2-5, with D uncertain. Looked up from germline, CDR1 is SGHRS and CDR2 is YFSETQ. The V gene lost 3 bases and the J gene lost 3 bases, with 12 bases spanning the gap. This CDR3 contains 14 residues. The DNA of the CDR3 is TGCGCCAGCAGCTCGTCCCCGGGTGAAGAGACCCAGTACTTC. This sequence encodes CASSSSPGEETQYF.

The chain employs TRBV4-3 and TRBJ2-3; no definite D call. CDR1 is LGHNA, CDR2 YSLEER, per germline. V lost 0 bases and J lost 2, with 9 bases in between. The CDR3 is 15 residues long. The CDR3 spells CASSQDAQVTDTQYF. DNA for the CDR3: TGCGCCAGCAGCCAAGACGCGCAGGTCACAGATACGCAGTATTTT.

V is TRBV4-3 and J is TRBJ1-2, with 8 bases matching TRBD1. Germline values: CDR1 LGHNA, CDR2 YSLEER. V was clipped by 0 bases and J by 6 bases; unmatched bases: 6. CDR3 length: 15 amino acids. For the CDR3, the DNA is TGCGCCAGCAGCCAAGATGTCGGCAGGGGGCATGGCTACACCTTC. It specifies CASSQDVGRGHGYTF.

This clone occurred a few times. The CDR3 loop is CASSFTGDTDTQYF. The CDR3 coding sequence is TGTGCCAGCAGCTTTACAGGGGACACAGATACGCAGTATTTT. This chain joins TRBV7-9 and TRBJ2-3, with TRBD1 identical over 7 bases. J was trimmed by 2 bases and V by 3 bases; bases with no gene match: 2. The CDR3 totals 14 residues. Germline CDR1 SEHNR, CDR2 FQNEAQ (reference sequence).